A selection of T cell receptor beta chains follows, all from one sample in a study of PD-1 blockade in classical Hodgkin lymphoma. Method: immunoSEQ multiplex PCR; TCRdb's copy keeps in-frame clones and lacks some. The table includes 23,000 or so clones, 80% detected once. Sequencing was performed on peripheral blood mononuclear cells (PBMCs), taken at baseline. These receptors came from a human donor with classical Hodgkin lymphoma. Each CDR3 is given with its conserved first and last residue. The order of the fields is CDR3 length, J gene, V gene, clone size, D gene, CDR3 DNA, CDR3 protein. The D gene is left open where the match is weak. Size is stated for part of the rows, as once, few or many counts, or as a class when the clone is expanded.

length: 16; J: TRBJ1-2; V: TRBV10-2; size: -; D: TRBD1; DNA: TGCGCCAGCAGTGAGTTTGCGGACAGGGGAAAGTATGGCTACACCTTC; CDR3: CASSEFADRGKYGYTF
length: 14; J: TRBJ2-5; V: TRBV30; size: -; D: TRBD1; DNA: TGTGCCTGGAGTTCCAACAGGGGGTTGGAGACCCAGTACTTC; CDR3: CAWSSNRGLETQYF
length: 11; J: TRBJ2-5; V: TRBV15; size: -; D: -; DNA: TGTGCCACCAGCAGAGAAGAGACCCAGTACTTC; CDR3: CATSREETQYF
length: 14; J: TRBJ1-2; V: TRBV7-9; size: -; D: TRBD1; DNA: TGTGCCAGCAGCTTAGGGACAGGGGCGGTTGGCTACACCTTC; CDR3: CASSLGTGAVGYTF
length: 15; J: TRBJ2-1; V: TRBV4-3; size: few; D: -; DNA: TGCGCCAGCAGCCAATCTCTTCTAGCTATCAATGAGCAGTTCTTC; CDR3: CASSQSLLAINEQFF
length: 17; J: TRBJ1-5; V: TRBV28; size: -; D: TRBD1; DNA: TGTGCCAGCAGTTTGGCCGCGACAGGGGATAGCAATCAGCCCCAGCATTTT; CDR3: CASSLAATGDSNQPQHF
length: 14; J: TRBJ2-5; V: TRBV7-2; size: -; D: -; DNA: TGTGCCAGCAGCTTAGCCAGGGGCGGGGAGACCCAGTACTTC; CDR3: CASSLARGGETQYF
length: 13; J: TRBJ1-1; V: TRBV29-1; size: -; D: -; DNA: TGCAGCGTTGGCCCAGGGGCGAACACTGAAGCTTTCTTT; CDR3: CSVGPGANTEAFF
length: 13; J: TRBJ1-4; V: TRBV5-1; size: -; D: -; DNA: TGCGCCAGCAGCCCCAGGATAGACGAAAAACTGTTTTTT; CDR3: CASSPRIDEKLFF
length: 13; J: TRBJ2-7; V: TRBV5-1; size: few; D: -; DNA: TGCGCCAGCACAACGAACGGAGCCTACGAGCAGTACTTC; CDR3: CASTTNGAYEQYF
length: 12; J: TRBJ1-2; V: TRBV7-9; size: -; D: -; DNA: TGTGCCAGCAGCACTCTTACCTCGGGACATCCCTTC; CDR3: CASSTLTSGHPF
length: 16; J: TRBJ2-4; V: TRBV28; size: -; D: TRBD1; DNA: TGTGCCAGCAGTTTATTTCCAGGGGGAGCCAAAAACATTCAGTACTTC; CDR3: CASSLFPGGAKNIQYF